A single sample gave rise to the 17 T cell receptor beta chains below, sequenced in a study of blood T cells in healthy people across ages. The use of a sample-barcoded 5' primer and a J-beta primer mix characterized a second PCR of roughly 7 to 12 cycles. TCRdb analysed the 5' RACE reads with MiXCR anew, one entry per CDR3 protein. Among approximately 800,000 distinct CDR3 sequences, about half were seen once, and the ten largest hold roughly 18%. The sequenced material came from blood. All receptors derive from an elderly man in good health.

This chain links TRBV20-1 with TRBJ1-1; the D is unclear. V lost 0 bases and J 6 bases, leaving 11 bases between the germline ends. The CDR3 totals 13 residues. Germline V gives CDR1 DFQATT, CDR2 SNEGSKA (reference sequence). CDR3 in amino acids: CSARDTGVPEAFF. The CDR3 DNA is TGCAGTGCTAGAGATACTGGGGTCCCTGAAGCTTTCTTT.

This clonotype was counted ten times or more. The genes are TRBV5-1 and TRBJ2-1, with 8 nucleotides matching TRBD2. This CDR3 has 17 residues. Per the germline V gene, CDR1 is SGHRS and CDR2 is YFSETQ. The V gene end was trimmed by 3 bases and the J gene end by 6 bases; junction bases not matched to a gene: 14. In nucleotides, the CDR3 is TGCGCCAGCAGCTCCCTGCGAGGAGCGGGAGTGGGCAATGAGCAGTTCTTC. Translated, it gives CASSSLRGAGVGNEQFF.

The chain links TRBV7-6 to TRBJ2-1; 9 bases line up with TRBD1. The CDR3 has 17 residues. Germline V gene lookup returns CDR1 SGHVS and CDR2 FNYEAQ. V was clipped by 5 bases and J by 4 bases; unmatched bases: 12. This CDR3 reads CASSAISGTGHYNEQFF. DNA for the CDR3: TGTGCCAGCAGCGCCATCAGCGGGACAGGGCATTACAATGAGCAGTTCTTC.

This chain links TRBV20-1 with TRBJ1-2, with D perhaps TRBD1 (5 bases). The CDR3 runs to 13 residues. Germline loops: CDR1 DFQATT, CDR2 SNEGSKA (reference sequence). V lost 1 base, J lost 3 bases, and 9 bases lay in between. This CDR3 is CSARVTVDYGYTF. The CDR3 DNA reads as TGCAGTGCTAGAGTGACAGTGGACTATGGCTACACCTTC.

Only a few counts were recorded for this clonotype. This chain joins TRBV20-1 and TRBJ2-3; 9 nucleotides match TRBD2. The CDR3 length is 16 residues. CDR1 and CDR2 (germline): DFQATT, SNEGSKA (reference sequence). V was clipped by 1 base and J by 4 bases; unmatched bases: 9. Here the CDR3 DNA reads TGCAGTGCTAGAGTTCGGCCGCGGGAGGGTGCAGATACGCAGTATTTT. Encoded protein: CSARVRPREGADTQYF.

The chain couples TRBV29-1 to TRBJ2-7; D is perhaps TRBD2 (5 bases). Germline V gene sequence: CDR1 SQVTM, CDR2 ANQGSEA. This CDR3 has 14 residues. The germline V and J ends were trimmed by 7 bases and 6 bases, with 22 bases remaining between them. The CDR3 loop reads CSAARGVSPLEQYF. The CDR3 bases are TGCAGCGCGGCCCGGGGAGTAAGCCCCCTCGAGCAGTACTTC.

The V and J genes are TRBV5-6 and TRBJ1-2, with a tentative D call TRBD1 (5 bases). The CDR3 has 15 amino acids. Germline V gene sequence: CDR1 SGHDT, CDR2 YYEEEE. V was shortened by 4 bases and J by 6 bases, with 19 bases between the two germline ends. This CDR3 is CASSPSGQGRDGYTF. The CDR3 nucleotides are TGTGCCAGCAGCCCGTCGGGCCAGGGAAGGGATGGCTACACCTTC. The whole variable domain, remainder taken from reference TRBV5-6 and TRBJ1-2, is DAGVTQSPTHLIKTRGQQVTLRCSPKSGHDTVSWYQQALGQGPQFIFQYYEEEERQRGNFPDRFSGHQFPNYSSELNVNALLLGDSALYLCASSPSGQGRDGYTFGSGTRLTVV.

The chain combines TRBV20-1 with TRBJ2-4, with 9 bases matching TRBD1. Matching the DNA end better, TRBJ2-5 makes the J call doubtful. CDR3 length equals 15 residues. Germline V gene lookup returns CDR1 DFQATT and CDR2 SNEGSKA (reference sequence). The CDR3 is CSVPGGGQGQETQYF. In DNA form, the CDR3 reads TGCAGTGTCCCTGGAGGGGGACAGGGACAAGAGACCCAGTACTTC.

The chain combines TRBV6-1 with TRBJ2-1; 9 bases are a match to TRBD2. Germline V lookup: CDR1 MNHNS, CDR2 SASEGT. The CDR3 consists of 15 residues. V was clipped by 5 bases and J by 5 bases; unmatched bases: 7. The CDR3 loop is CASSRTSASNNEQFF. For the CDR3, the DNA is TGTGCCAGCAGTAGGACTAGCGCTTCAAACAATGAGCAGTTCTTC.

This chain uses TRBV20-1 with TRBJ2-7; TRBD1 is a possible D gene (5 bases). Trimming cost V 0 bases and J 3 bases, with 15 bases left between them. Germline lookup yields CDR1 DFQATT and CDR2 SNEGSKA (reference sequence). The CDR3 is 15 amino acids. CDR3 coding DNA: TGCAGTGCTAGAGAAGACAGTAGGAACTTCTACGAGCAGTACTTC. This encodes CSAREDSRNFYEQYF.

The CDR3 bases are TGCGCCAGCAGCCTCTACTTCAGCGGGACCCAAGAGACCCAGTACTTC. Its protein is CASSLYFSGTQETQYF. The chain has TRBV4-1 and TRBJ2-5; the match to TRBD2 covers 7 bases. The CDR3 totals 16 residues. The trim removed 4 bases at V and 1 base at J, leaving 9 bases unmatched. From germline, CDR1 is MGHRA and CDR2 YSYEKL.

In this sample, this clonotype turned up a few times. The CDR3 loop reads CASTQGTKNIQYF. The CDR3 coding sequence is TGTGCCAGCACCCAGGGGACCAAAAACATTCAGTACTTC. This chain uses TRBV12-3 or TRBV12-4 with TRBJ2-4; the D gene is possibly TRBD1 (6 bases). Trimming took off 7 bases at V and 2 bases at J, with 9 bases between the two ends. The length of the CDR3 is 13 residues.

The rearrangement uses TRBV11-2 and TRBJ2-1; no clear D gene. The DNA end lines up better with TRBJ2-7; the J call may be wrong. The CDR3 length is 14 residues. CDR1 is SGHAT, CDR2 FQNNGV, per germline. The CDR3, as DNA: TGTGCCAGCGTCTCCCAACGGTCCTACAATGAGCAGTACTTC. It is translated as CASVSQRSYNEQYF.

This clonotype has a handful of counts. V usage is TRBV28 and J usage is TRBJ2-3, with D perhaps matching TRBD2 (6 bases). Per germline, CDR1 MDHEN and CDR2 SYDVKM. The CDR3 spans 11 residues. The chain's CDR3 is CAYMAGHTQYF. The DNA of the CDR3 is TGTGCTTATATGGCGGGACATACGCAGTATTTT.

CDR3 DNA sequence: TGTGCCAGCAGCCCTCCTGAGCCTAGTAGGTACGAGCAGTACTTC. Its translation: CASSPPEPSRYEQYF. V and J are TRBV3-1 and TRBJ2-7; D not certain. V lost 4 bases and J lost 4, with 17 bases in between. CDR3 length: 15 residues. Germline V gene data show CDR1 as LGHDT and CDR2 as YNNKEL (reference sequence).

This clonotype occurred a few times. The chain joins TRBV10-3 to TRBJ1-6, with TRBD1 matching 10 bases. V lost 6 bases and J lost 7; bases outside the gene matches: 6. Germline V gene lookup returns CDR1 ENHRY and CDR2 SYGVKD. CDR3 length: 15 amino acids. CDR3 in DNA: TGTGCCATCAGAGGGGGACAGGGGTACAATTCACCCCTCCACTTT. Translation gives CAIRGGQGYNSPLHF.

The chain links TRBV5-1 to TRBJ1-5; a possible D gene is TRBD1 (5 bases). V was trimmed by 0 bases and J by 4 bases, leaving 11 bases between them. The CDR3 is made up of 15 amino acids. CDR1 and CDR2 from the germline V gene are SGHRS and YFSETQ. CDR3 region: CASSLVSGTNQPQHF. The CDR3 nucleotides are TGCGCCAGCAGCTTGGTATCCGGGACTAATCAGCCCCAGCATTTT.